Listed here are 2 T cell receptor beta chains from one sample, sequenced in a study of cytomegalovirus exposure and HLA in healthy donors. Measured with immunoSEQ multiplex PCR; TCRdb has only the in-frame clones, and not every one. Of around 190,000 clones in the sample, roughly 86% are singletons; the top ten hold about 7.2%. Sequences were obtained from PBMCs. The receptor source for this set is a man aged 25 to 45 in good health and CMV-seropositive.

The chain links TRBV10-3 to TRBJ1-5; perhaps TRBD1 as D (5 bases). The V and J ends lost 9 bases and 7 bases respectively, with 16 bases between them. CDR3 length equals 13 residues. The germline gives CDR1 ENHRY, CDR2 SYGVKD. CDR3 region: CAIQGGEGQPQHF. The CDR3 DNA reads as TGTGCCATTCAGGGCGGAGAAGGACAGCCCCAGCATTTT.

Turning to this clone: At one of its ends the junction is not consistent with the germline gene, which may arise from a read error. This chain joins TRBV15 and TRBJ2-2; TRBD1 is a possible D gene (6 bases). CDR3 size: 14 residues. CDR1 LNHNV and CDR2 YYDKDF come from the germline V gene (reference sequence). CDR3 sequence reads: CASRAGVNTGELFF. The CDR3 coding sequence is TGTGCCTCCAGAGCAGGGGTCAACACCGGGGAGCTGTTTTTT.